This is a list of T cell receptor beta chains from one sample in a study of shared clonotypes between healthy human individuals. TCRdb's copy holds only in-frame clones and misses some; the assay was immunoSEQ multiplex PCR. The sample yields around 1.1 million clones, 60% to 80% seen once. The sample comprised memory CD4+ T cells from PBMCs. These receptors originate from a man between 18 and 35 years old in good health. Some clones in this sample may be carry-over from other donors' samples. Each CDR3 is given with its conserved first and last residue. The order of the fields is CDR3 protein, CDR3 DNA, clone size, V gene, J gene, D gene. A D gene is named only where the DNA matches it firmly. Some rows mark clone size as missing; the rest say once, few, many or name a class of expanded clone.

CDR3 protein: CASSPESRGTDTQYF
CDR3 DNA: TGCGCCAGCAGCCCCGAGAGTCGTGGCACAGATACGCAGTATTTT
clone size: .
V gene: TRBV4-3
J gene: TRBJ2-3
D gene: .

CDR3 protein: CASRPTGANYGYTF
CDR3 DNA: TGTGCCAGCAGACCGACAGGGGCAAACTATGGCTACACCTTC
clone size: .
V gene: TRBV11-2
J gene: TRBJ1-2
D gene: TRBD1

CDR3 protein: CASSMNLNTEAFF
CDR3 DNA: TGTGCCAGCAGCATGAACTTAAACACTGAAGCTTTCTTT
clone size: .
V gene: TRBV6-4
J gene: TRBJ1-1
D gene: .

CDR3 protein: CASGFDGGTEAFF
CDR3 DNA: TGTGCTAGTGGTTTTGACGGGGGGACTGAAGCTTTCTTT
clone size: few
V gene: TRBV12-5
J gene: TRBJ1-1
D gene: .

CDR3 protein: CASSPTGSYNEQFF
CDR3 DNA: TGTGCCAGCAGCCCGACTGGCTCCTACAATGAGCAGTTCTTC
clone size: .
V gene: TRBV7-3
J gene: TRBJ2-1
D gene: .

CDR3 protein: CASSLYSGLYEQYF
CDR3 DNA: TGTGCCAGCAGTTTATATTCGGGGCTCTACGAGCAGTACTTC
clone size: .
V gene: TRBV28
J gene: TRBJ2-7
D gene: .

CDR3 protein: CATSRAGGYHEKLFF
CDR3 DNA: TGTGCCACCAGCAGAGCTGGGGGATATCATGAAAAACTGTTTTTT
clone size: .
V gene: TRBV15
J gene: TRBJ1-4
D gene: .

CDR3 protein: CASSVFPLAGDTQYF
CDR3 DNA: TGTGCCAGCAGCGTATTCCCGCTAGCGGGAGATACGCAGTATTTT
clone size: .
V gene: TRBV9
J gene: TRBJ2-3
D gene: TRBD2

CDR3 protein: CASSIAATQDQPQHF
CDR3 DNA: TGTGCCAGTAGTATAGCGGCGACCCAGGATCAGCCCCAGCATTTT
clone size: many
V gene: TRBV19
J gene: TRBJ1-5
D gene: .

CDR3 protein: CASSLVGGTGNQPQHF
CDR3 DNA: TGTGCCAGCAGCTTAGTCGGCGGGACTGGCAATCAGCCCCAGCATTTT
clone size: .
V gene: TRBV7-8
J gene: TRBJ1-5
D gene: .

CDR3 protein: CASSPVRLGYGYTF
CDR3 DNA: TGTGCCAGTAGTCCCGTACGGTTGGGGTATGGCTACACCTTC
clone size: .
V gene: TRBV19
J gene: TRBJ1-2
D gene: .

CDR3 protein: CASYSPGTGQETQYF
CDR3 DNA: TGTGCCAGCTATTCGCCCGGGACAGGCCAAGAGACCCAGTACTTC
clone size: .
V gene: TRBV28
J gene: TRBJ2-5
D gene: TRBD1

CDR3 protein: CASSLLSGPNYGYTF
CDR3 DNA: TGTGCCAGCAGTTTATTGTCAGGTCCTAACTATGGCTACACCTTC
clone size: .
V gene: TRBV28
J gene: TRBJ1-2
D gene: .

CDR3 protein: CASSLAAGGYYEQYF
CDR3 DNA: TGTGCTAGCAGCCTAGCTGCGGGAGGCTACTACGAGCAGTACTTC
clone size: few
V gene: TRBV7-7
J gene: TRBJ2-7
D gene: TRBD2

CDR3 protein: CASSQDLLRGGDTQYF
CDR3 DNA: TGCGCCAGCAGCCAAGATCTTTTGAGGGGGGGGGATACGCAGTATTTT
clone size: .
V gene: TRBV4-1
J gene: TRBJ2-3
D gene: .

CDR3 protein: CATRDPVGTQFF
CDR3 DNA: TGTGCCACCCGTGATCCTGTGGGTACGCAGTTCTTC
clone size: .
V gene: TRBV28
J gene: TRBJ2-1
D gene: .

CDR3 protein: CAIIRGDEQYF
CDR3 DNA: TGTGCCATCATTAGGGGGGACGAGCAGTACTTC
clone size: few
V gene: TRBV28
J gene: TRBJ2-7
D gene: .

CDR3 protein: CASSQVSDEKLFF
CDR3 DNA: TGCGCCAGCAGCCAAGTTAGTGATGAAAAACTGTTTTTT
clone size: .
V gene: TRBV4-3
J gene: TRBJ1-4
D gene: .

CDR3 protein: CASNGGGTPLHF
CDR3 DNA: TGTGCCAGCAACGGAGGGGGAACACCCCTCCACTTT
clone size: once
V gene: TRBV28
J gene: TRBJ1-6
D gene: .

CDR3 protein: CASSLTSGGGELFF
CDR3 DNA: TGTGCCAGCAGCTTAACTTCTGGAGGCGGGGAGCTGTTTTTT
clone size: .
V gene: TRBV7-3
J gene: TRBJ2-2
D gene: .

CDR3 protein: CSVRKNTEAFF
CDR3 DNA: TGCAGCGTAAGGAAGAACACTGAAGCTTTCTTT
clone size: .
V gene: TRBV29-1
J gene: TRBJ1-1
D gene: .

CDR3 protein: CASSSSGIESYEQYF
CDR3 DNA: TGTGCCAGCAGCTCTAGCGGGATAGAATCCTACGAGCAGTACTTC
clone size: .
V gene: TRBV7-8
J gene: TRBJ2-7
D gene: TRBD2

CDR3 protein: CASSFAYNEQFF
CDR3 DNA: TGTGCCAGCAGCTTCGCCTACAATGAGCAGTTCTTC
clone size: .
V gene: TRBV5-6
J gene: TRBJ2-1
D gene: .

CDR3 protein: CASSHLAGVWETFF
CDR3 DNA: TGTGCCAGCAGCCATCTGGCGGGAGTTTGGGAGACGTTCTTC
clone size: .
V gene: TRBV14
J gene: TRBJ2-1
D gene: TRBD2

CDR3 protein: CASSGGEADSYEQYF
CDR3 DNA: TGTGCCAGCAGCGGAGGAGAAGCGGACTCCTACGAGCAGTACTTC
clone size: .
V gene: TRBV4-2
J gene: TRBJ2-7
D gene: .

CDR3 protein: CASSQSGTGHYEQYF
CDR3 DNA: TGTGCCAGCAGCCAGTCCGGGACAGGACACTACGAGCAGTACTTC
clone size: few
V gene: TRBV7-2
J gene: TRBJ2-7
D gene: TRBD1

CDR3 protein: CASSPGLAGVQTQYF
CDR3 DNA: TGTGCCAGCAGTCCCGGACTAGCGGGAGTACAGACCCAGTACTTC
clone size: .
V gene: TRBV28
J gene: TRBJ2-5
D gene: TRBD2

CDR3 protein: CASSEREDQPQHF
CDR3 DNA: TGTGCCAGCAGTGAACGCGAGGATCAGCCCCAGCATTTT
clone size: .
V gene: TRBV25-1
J gene: TRBJ1-5
D gene: .

CDR3 protein: CATRRDQTEAFF
CDR3 DNA: TGTGCCACCCGCCGAGATCAGACTGAAGCTTTCTTT
clone size: .
V gene: TRBV2
J gene: TRBJ1-1
D gene: .

CDR3 protein: CASSQSVSPSKNTF
CDR3 DNA: TGCGCCAGCAGTCAATCGGTGTCACCCTCCAAGAACACCTTC
clone size: .
V gene: TRBV23-1
J gene: TRBJ1-2
D gene: .

CDR3 protein: CASSEPAFYEQYF
CDR3 DNA: TGTGCCAGCAGTGAACCCGCTTTCTACGAGCAGTACTTC
clone size: .
V gene: TRBV6-1
J gene: TRBJ2-7
D gene: .